This T cell receptor beta chain came from a study of blood T cell repertoires in COVID-19. Across the study: Nucleic acid was either cDNA or gDNA, and it came from T cells, B-cell-depleted T cells, or PBMCs.

V was pared by 2 bases and J by 5 bases, with 13 bases between. The CDR3 sequence is 14 residues long. In germline, CDR1 is MNHEY, CDR2 SVGAGI. As originally analysed: Amplification of reference gene primers provided the estimated nucleated cell counts. Repertoires were generated with immunoSEQ multiplex PCR, while TCRdb's copy carries only in-frame clones and drops some. V and J calls and clone size come straight from that table; D and trimming were deduced from the DNA. The repertoire includes some 180,000 clones, 84% of them detected once, and roughly an eighth sits in the top ten. Sample: peripheral blood. The chain joins TRBV6-5 to TRBJ2-7; tentatively, D is TRBD2 (6 bases). The TCR comes from a human donor in a cohort sampled during active COVID-19. The CDR3 nucleotides are TGTGCCAGCAGTTACGCGGAGGGCCGGGACGAGCAGTACTTC. Amino acid sequence: CASSYAEGRDEQYF.